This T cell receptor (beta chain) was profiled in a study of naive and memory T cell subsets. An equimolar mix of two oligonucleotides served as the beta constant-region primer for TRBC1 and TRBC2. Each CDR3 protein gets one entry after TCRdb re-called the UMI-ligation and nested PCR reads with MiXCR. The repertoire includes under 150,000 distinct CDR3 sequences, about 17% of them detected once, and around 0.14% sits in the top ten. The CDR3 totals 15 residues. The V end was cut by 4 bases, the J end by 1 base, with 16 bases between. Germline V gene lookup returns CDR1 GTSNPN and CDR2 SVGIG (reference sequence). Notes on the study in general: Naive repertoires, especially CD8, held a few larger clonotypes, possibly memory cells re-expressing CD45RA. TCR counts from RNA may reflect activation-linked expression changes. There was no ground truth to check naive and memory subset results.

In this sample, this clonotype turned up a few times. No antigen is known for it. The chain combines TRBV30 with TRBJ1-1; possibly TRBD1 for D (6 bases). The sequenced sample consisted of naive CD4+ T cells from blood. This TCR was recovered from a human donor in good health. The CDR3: CAWTPLGGRNTEAFF. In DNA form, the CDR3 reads TGTGCCTGGACCCCCCTTGGGGGGCGGAACACTGAAGCTTTCTTT.